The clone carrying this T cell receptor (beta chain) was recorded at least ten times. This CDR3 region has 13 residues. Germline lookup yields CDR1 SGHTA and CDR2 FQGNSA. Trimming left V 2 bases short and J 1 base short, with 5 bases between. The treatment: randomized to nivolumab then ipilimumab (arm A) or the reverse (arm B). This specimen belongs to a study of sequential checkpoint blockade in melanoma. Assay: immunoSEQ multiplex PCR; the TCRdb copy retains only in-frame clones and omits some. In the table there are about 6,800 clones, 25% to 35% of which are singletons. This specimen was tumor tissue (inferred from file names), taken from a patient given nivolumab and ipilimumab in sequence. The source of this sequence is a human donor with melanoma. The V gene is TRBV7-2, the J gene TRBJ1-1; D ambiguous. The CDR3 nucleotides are TGTGCCAGCAGCTTAAGTAGGAACACTGAAGCTTTCTTT. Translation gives CASSLSRNTEAFF.